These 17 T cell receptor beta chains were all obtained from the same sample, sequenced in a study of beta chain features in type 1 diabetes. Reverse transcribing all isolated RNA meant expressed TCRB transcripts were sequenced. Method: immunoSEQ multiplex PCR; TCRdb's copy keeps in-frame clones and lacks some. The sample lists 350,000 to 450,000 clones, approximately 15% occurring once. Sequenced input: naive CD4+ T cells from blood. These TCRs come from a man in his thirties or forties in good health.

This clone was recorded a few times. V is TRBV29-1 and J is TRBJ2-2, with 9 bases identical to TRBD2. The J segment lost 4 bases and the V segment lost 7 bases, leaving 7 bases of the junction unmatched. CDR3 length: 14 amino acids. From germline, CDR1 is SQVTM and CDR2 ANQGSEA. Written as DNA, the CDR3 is TGCAGCGGTGGACTAGCGAAGGGCACCGGGGAGCTGTTTTTT. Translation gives CSGGLAKGTGELFF.

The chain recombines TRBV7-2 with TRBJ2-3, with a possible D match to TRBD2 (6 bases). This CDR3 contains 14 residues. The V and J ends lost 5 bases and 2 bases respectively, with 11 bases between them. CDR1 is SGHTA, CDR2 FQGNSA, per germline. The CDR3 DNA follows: TGTGCCAGCAGCGGCCGGGACTCCACAGATACGCAGTATTTT. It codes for CASSGRDSTDTQYF.

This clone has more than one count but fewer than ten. DNA for the CDR3: TGTGCCAGTCAAGCAAAGGCTGGGACGTACTCTGGAAACACCATATATTTT. It is translated as CASQAKAGTYSGNTIYF. V is TRBV7-2 and J is TRBJ1-3; maybe TRBD1 (5 bases). The CDR3 covers 17 residues. Trimming stripped 9 bases from V and 0 bases from J, with 21 bases between. CDR1 is SGHTA and CDR2 is FQGNSA in the germline V gene.

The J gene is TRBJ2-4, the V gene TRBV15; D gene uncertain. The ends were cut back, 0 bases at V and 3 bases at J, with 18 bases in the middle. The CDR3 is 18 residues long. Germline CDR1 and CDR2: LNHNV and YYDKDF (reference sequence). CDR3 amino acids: CATSRDLPKTEHKNIQYF. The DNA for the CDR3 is TGTGCCACCAGCAGAGATTTACCGAAGACCGAACACAAAAACATTCAGTACTTC.

The CDR3 sequence is CASRVSDSNNQPQHF. CDR3 DNA sequence: TGTGCCAGCAGGGTTTCCGACAGCAACAATCAGCCCCAGCATTTT. The chain recombines TRBV2 with TRBJ1-5; a possible D gene is TRBD1 (5 bases). Trimming left V 6 bases short and J 3 bases short, with 15 bases between. The CDR3 sequence is 15 residues long. The germline V gene has CDR1 SNHLY and CDR2 FYNNEI.

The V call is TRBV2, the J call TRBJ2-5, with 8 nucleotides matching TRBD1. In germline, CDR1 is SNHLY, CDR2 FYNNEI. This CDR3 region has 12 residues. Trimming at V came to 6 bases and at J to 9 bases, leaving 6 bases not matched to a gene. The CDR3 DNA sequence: TGTGCCAGCAGGCAGGGGGCGCCGTCCCAGTACTTC. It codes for CASRQGAPSQYF. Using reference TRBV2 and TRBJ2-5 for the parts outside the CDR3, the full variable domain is EPEVTQTPSHQVTQMGQEVILRCVPISNHLYFYWYRQILGQKVEFLVSFYNNEISEKSEIFDDQFSVERPDGSNFTLKIRSTKLEDSAMYFCASRQGAPSQYFGPGTRLLVL.

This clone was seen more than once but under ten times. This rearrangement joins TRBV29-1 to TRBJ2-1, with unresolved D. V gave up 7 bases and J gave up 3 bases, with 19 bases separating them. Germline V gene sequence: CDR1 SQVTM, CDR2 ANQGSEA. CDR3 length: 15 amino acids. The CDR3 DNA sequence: TGCAGCGCCGACGGCGTCAGCGATTACTACAATGAGCAGTTCTTC. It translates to CSADGVSDYYNEQFF.

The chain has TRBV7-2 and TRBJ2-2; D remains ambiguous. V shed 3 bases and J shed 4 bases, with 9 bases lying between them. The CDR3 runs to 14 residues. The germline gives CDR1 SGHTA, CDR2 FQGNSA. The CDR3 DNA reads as TGTGCCAGCAGCTTGATGCGCGGCACCGGGGAGCTGTTTTTT. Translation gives CASSLMRGTGELFF.

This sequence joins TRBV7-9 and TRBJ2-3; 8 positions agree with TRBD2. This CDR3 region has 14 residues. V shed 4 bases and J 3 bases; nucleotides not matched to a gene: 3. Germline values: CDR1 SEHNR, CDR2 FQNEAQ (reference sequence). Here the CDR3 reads CASSSGLGTDTQYF. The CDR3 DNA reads TGTGCCAGCAGCTCGGGACTAGGAACAGATACGCAGTATTTT.

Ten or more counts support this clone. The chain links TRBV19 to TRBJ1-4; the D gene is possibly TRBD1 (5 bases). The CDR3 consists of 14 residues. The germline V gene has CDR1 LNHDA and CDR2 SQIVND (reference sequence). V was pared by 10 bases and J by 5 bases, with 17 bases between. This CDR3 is CAIGRKGPNEKLFF. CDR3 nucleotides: TGTGCCATCGGCAGGAAGGGACCGAATGAAAAACTGTTTTTT. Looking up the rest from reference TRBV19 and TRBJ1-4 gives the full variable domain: DGGITQSPKYLFRKEGQNVTLSCEQNLNHDAMYWYRQDPGQGLRLIYYSQIVNDFQKGDIAEGYSVSREKKESFPLTVTSAQKNPTAFYLCAIGRKGPNEKLFFGSGTQLSVL.

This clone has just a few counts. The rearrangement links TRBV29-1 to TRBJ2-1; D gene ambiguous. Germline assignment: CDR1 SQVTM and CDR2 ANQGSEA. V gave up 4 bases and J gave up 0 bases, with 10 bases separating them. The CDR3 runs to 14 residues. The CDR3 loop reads CSVGVLSSYNEQFF. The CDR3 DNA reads TGCAGCGTTGGGGTCTTAAGCTCCTACAATGAGCAGTTCTTC.

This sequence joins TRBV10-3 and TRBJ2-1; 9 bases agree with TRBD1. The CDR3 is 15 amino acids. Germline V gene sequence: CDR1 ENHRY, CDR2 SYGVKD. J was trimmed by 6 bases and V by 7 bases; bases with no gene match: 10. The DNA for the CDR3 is TGTGCCATCATGCCGGGACAGGGAGGTATCAATGAGCAGTTCTTC. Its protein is CAIMPGQGGINEQFF.

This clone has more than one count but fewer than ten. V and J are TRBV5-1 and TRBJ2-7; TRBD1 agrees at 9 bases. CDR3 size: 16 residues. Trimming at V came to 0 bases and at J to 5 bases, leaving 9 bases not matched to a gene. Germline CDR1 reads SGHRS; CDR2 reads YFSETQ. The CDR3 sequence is CASSLEAQGARNEQYF. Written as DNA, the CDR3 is TGCGCCAGCAGCTTGGAGGCACAGGGGGCGCGGAACGAGCAGTACTTC. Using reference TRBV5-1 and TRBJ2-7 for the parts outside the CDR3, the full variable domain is KAGVTQTPRYLIKTRGQQVTLSCSPISGHRSVSWYQQTPGQGLQFLFEYFSETQRNKGNFPGRFSGRQFSNSRSEMNVSTLELGDSALYLCASSLEAQGARNEQYFGPGTRLTVT.

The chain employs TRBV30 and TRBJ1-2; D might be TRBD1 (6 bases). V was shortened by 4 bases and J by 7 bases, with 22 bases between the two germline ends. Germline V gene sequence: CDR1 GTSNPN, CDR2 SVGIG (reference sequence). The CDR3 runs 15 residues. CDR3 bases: TGTGCCTGGACCCACGGACAGTTTGGGGCAGGTGGCTACACCTTC. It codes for CAWTHGQFGAGGYTF.

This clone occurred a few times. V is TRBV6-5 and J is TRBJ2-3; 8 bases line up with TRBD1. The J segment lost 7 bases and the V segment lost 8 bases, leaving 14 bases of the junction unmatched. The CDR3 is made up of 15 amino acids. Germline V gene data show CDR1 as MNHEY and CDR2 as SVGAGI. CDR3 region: CASAITGGGANTQYF. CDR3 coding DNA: TGTGCCAGCGCAATTACAGGGGGAGGAGCGAATACGCAGTATTTT.

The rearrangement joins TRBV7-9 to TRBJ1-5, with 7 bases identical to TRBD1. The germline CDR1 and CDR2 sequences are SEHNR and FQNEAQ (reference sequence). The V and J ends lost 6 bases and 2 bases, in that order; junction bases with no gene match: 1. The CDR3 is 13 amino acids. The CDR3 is CASSDRGNQPQHF. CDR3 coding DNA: TGTGCCAGCAGTGACAGGGGCAATCAGCCCCAGCATTTT.

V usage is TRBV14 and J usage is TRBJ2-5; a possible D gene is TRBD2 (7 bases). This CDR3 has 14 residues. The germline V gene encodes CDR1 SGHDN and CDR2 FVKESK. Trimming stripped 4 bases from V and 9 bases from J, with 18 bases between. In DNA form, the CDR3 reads TGTGCCAGCAGCCCCGGCGGGGGCAGGTTGGCCCAGTACTTC. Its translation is CASSPGGGRLAQYF. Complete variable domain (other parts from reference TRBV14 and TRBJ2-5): EAGVTQFPSHSVIEKGQTVTLRCDPISGHDNLYWYRRVMGKEIKFLLHFVKESKQDESGMPNNRFLAERTGGTYSTLKVQPAELEDSGVYFCASSPGGGRLAQYFGPGTRLLVL.